These 6 T cell receptor beta chains originate from one sample sequenced in a study of regulatory T cells. What these receptors recognize is not known. Study-wide findings and caveats: Hydrophobic residues at CDR3 positions 6 and 7 were enriched in conventional CD4+ T cells of CD3G-deficient patients.

The primer mix had 52 TRBV and 13 TRBJ primers. The method was immunoSEQ multiplex PCR; TCRdb's version includes in-frame clones alone and lacks a portion of them. The sample shows tens of thousands of clones, over 85% of them seen only once. What was sequenced was conventional CD4+ T cells sorted from blood. These receptors all come from a child aged 2 to 15 with CD3G deficiency.

This clone occurred a few times. The chain employs TRBV6-6 and TRBJ1-2; no definite D call. Trimming removed 2 bases at V and 3 bases at J, with 7 bases between. This CDR3 has 13 residues. Germline V lookup: CDR1 MNHNY, CDR2 SVGAGI (reference sequence). CDR3 region: CASSYPPDYGYTF. The CDR3 coding sequence is TGTGCCAGCAGTTACCCCCCAGACTATGGCTACACCTTC.

This chain uses TRBV5-6 with TRBJ1-2; 7 bases agree with TRBD1. Germline V gene data show CDR1 as SGHDT and CDR2 as YYEEEE. V lost 4 bases to trimming and J lost 7 bases; unmatched junction nucleotides: 16. There are 16 residues in the CDR3. DNA of the CDR3: TGTGCCAGCAGCCCAGGGGGGGCGTCGGGCTTATTTGGCTACACCTTC. This translates into CASSPGGASGLFGYTF.

V gene TRBV5-1 combines with J gene TRBJ2-1; either TRBD1 or TRBD2 may fit D (6 bases each). The CDR3 is 16 amino acids. The germline gives CDR1 SGHRS, CDR2 YFSETQ. Trimming shortened V by 0 bases and J by 4 bases, and 14 bases separated the two germline ends. CDR3 amino acids: CASSLGPTRGYNEQFF. The CDR3 coding sequence is TGCGCCAGCAGCTTGGGGCCGACTAGGGGGTACAATGAGCAGTTCTTC.

The chain combines TRBV10-3 with TRBJ1-1; a possible D gene is TRBD1 (5 bases). This CDR3 has 14 amino acids. Germline loops: CDR1 ENHRY, CDR2 SYGVKD. Trimming took off 0 bases at V and 6 bases at J, with 11 bases between the two ends. Written as DNA, the CDR3 is TGTGCCATCAGTGAGTCCGCAGGGCACGCTGAAGCTTTCTTT. It codes for CAISESAGHAEAFF.

This clone was found once. This chain connects TRBV28 to TRBJ1-5, with 8 bases fitting TRBD1. This CDR3 is built from 16 residues. V gave up 6 bases and J gave up 10 bases; unmatched junction bases: 17. CDR1 is MDHEN, CDR2 SYDVKM, per germline. The CDR3 region is CASSPRGQGMVGPQHF. In DNA, the CDR3 is TGTGCCAGCAGCCCCAGGGGGCAGGGAATGGTAGGTCCCCAGCATTTT.

The rearrangement joins TRBV7-9 to TRBJ2-5; possible D gene TRBD1, 5 bases. The CDR3 covers 15 residues. V gave up 3 bases and J gave up 5 bases, with 16 bases separating them. The germline CDR1 and CDR2 sequences are SEHNR and FQNEAQ (reference sequence). The CDR3: CASSFARASQETQYF. As DNA, the CDR3 is TGTGCCAGCAGCTTTGCCAGGGCCAGTCAGGAGACCCAGTACTTC.